This T cell receptor (beta chain) was captured by sequencing in a study of naive and memory T cell subsets. This CDR3 is 13 amino acids long. Trimming cost V 1 base and J 2 bases, with 6 bases left between them. Germline V gene data show CDR1 as LGHDT and CDR2 as YNNKEL (reference sequence). TCR cDNA received a 3' ligated oligonucleotide that carried a UMI. Input was about 1 to 1000 ng of DNase-treated total RNA without cell sorting. Amplification of ligated cDNA took four PCR rounds with SP2 and nested alpha and beta constant primers. Blood and skin TCR RNA was reverse transcribed with alpha and beta constant primers. TCRdb passed the UMI-ligation and nested PCR reads through MiXCR, listing each CDR3 protein once. The sample holds about 26,000 distinct CDR3 sequences; under 6.5% are singletons and the top ten take 7% to 9%.

The sequence was collected from an adult in good health. The gene calls are TRBV3-1 and TRBJ2-7; no definite D call. Material: blood. As DNA, the CDR3 is TGTGCCAGCAGCCAAGGCGGCGCCTACGAGCAGTACTTC. Translation gives CASSQGGAYEQYF.